This TCR beta chain stems from a study of Ad26.COV2.S vaccination and SARS-CoV-2 variants listed by TCRdb under 2021. In the study overall: Vaccine-arm donors were drawn from COV1001, a multicentre, randomized, double-blind, placebo-controlled phase I-IIa trial of Ad26.COV2.S in healthy adults. Ad26.COV2.S was administered intramuscularly at a dose of 5x10^10 or 1x10^11 viral particles, either as one shot or as two shots given 56 days apart. The specificity and breadth of SARS-CoV-2-reactive T cell receptors after Ad26.COV2.S vaccination were assessed by TCRbeta repertoire sequencing. The TCR-sequenced set comprised approximately 32 samples: some 20 Ad26.COV2.S vaccine recipients, 5 placebo recipients and 8 SARS-CoV-2 convalescent individuals. Participants in the trial were split at random into five groups of five each, receiving low-dose or high-dose Ad26.COV2.S once or twice, or else placebo on both occasions. Investigators remained blinded to trial group allocation during experiments and outcome assessment. The paper's findings and limits, for the study overall: Comparable non-spike TCR breadth was observed between vaccine and placebo recipients, consistent with only spike being contained in the vaccine. Higher spike-specific TCR breadth was observed in Ad26.COV2.S recipients than in placebo recipients (P = 0.0014). After vaccination, spike-specific CD8+ and CD4+ T cell responses were reported to show substantial breadth. The authors noted that total T cell responses may have been underestimated by the TCR breadth and depth analyses. Comparing responses between vaccine doses or regimens was not something the study was powered to do.

The germline V gene encodes CDR1 LGHNA and CDR2 YSLEER. The junction shows trimming of 3 bases on V and 6 bases on J, and the gene matches do not reach 16 bases of it. Counted from cysteine to phenylalanine, this CDR3 has 17 amino acids. Only the CDR3 part of the read is kept: 51 bases, read in frame from the first base. In regard to this clone: The specificity of this receptor is unknown. One base away there is no much larger clone; base qualities are not given.

Per the publication, the treatment or condition label means: 19 received Ad26.COV2.S at low or high dose, single or two shots; 5 received placebo; per-sample allocation not given. For vaccine and placebo recipients, repertoires were sequenced using samples collected on day 63 after the first injection. Cohort 1b enrolled about two dozen adults aged 18-55 years at a single site in Boston, USA, between 29 July and 7 August 2020. Ad26.COV2.S was a replication-incompetent adenovirus type 26 vector expressing a prefusion-stabilized SARS-CoV-2 spike protein from the original Wuhan strain. The immunoSEQ Assay was used to sequence TCRbeta CDR3 regions. After extraction, genomic DNA underwent amplification by bias-controlled multiplex PCR, followed by high-throughput sequencing. Per the source publication's procedure: To quantify the absolute abundance of each unique TCRbeta CDR3 region, sequences were collapsed and filtered. T cell fraction was estimated by normalizing TCRbeta template counts to usable DNA, which was measured by amplifying reference genes present in all nucleated cells. Repertoire TCRs were annotated as SARS-CoV-2-specific when V gene, CDR3 amino acid sequence and J gene were exactly matched to a known reactive TCR set. The reference SARS-CoV-2 TCR set was derived from MIRA and filtered for enrichment in COVID-19-positive ImmuneCODE repertoires, a step that removed public or cross-reactive TCRs. Based on the MIRA antigens, annotated TCRs were further analysed at the level of specific ORF or position within ORF. Depth was the summed frequency of annotated unique rearrangements, while breadth was defined as annotated unique rearrangements over total unique productive rearrangements. Group comparisons of TCR breadth used two-sided Wilcoxon rank-sum tests. As stored in TCRdb, this immuneACCESS dataset retains in-frame rearrangements with V and J assigned. A fraction of the clones does not appear; measured against another copy, unresolved V genes explain less than half of the discrepancy, and the remainder lacks a known reason. The V and J calls and clone size were taken over from that table, and D and trimming were inferred from the DNA. The sample data list around 450,000 clones, and more than 75% of these were observed just once. The top ten constitute approximately 4% of the sample.

The rearrangement joined TRBV4-3 to TRBJ1-1; 7 bases in the junction line up with TRBD1. The source material was peripheral blood, sampled in a trial of Ad26.COV2.S vaccine versus placebo. The TCR originated in a person between 18 and 65 years old who received the Ad26.COV2.S COVID-19 vaccine or a placebo. The DNA sequence reads TGCGCCAGCAGCCAGGGGGCGACAGGGAGTTTTGAGGCTGAAGCTTTCTTT. This yields the protein CASSQGATGSFEAEAFF.